The present T cell receptor (beta chain) was sequenced within a study of OX40 agonist ivuxolimab in advanced cancers. The overall study: Two cutaneous melanoma patients and one hepatocellular carcinoma patient, three in all, had partial responses.

This CDR3 is 16 amino acids long. Trimming stripped 0 bases from V and 3 bases from J, with 12 bases between. Germline V gene data show CDR1 as ENHRY and CDR2 as SYGVKD. Some clones are missing from TCRdb's copy, which holds only in-frame ones; the method was immunoSEQ multiplex PCR. The sample lists around 100,000 clones, roughly 89% occurring once. This material consisted of CD4+ or CD8+ T cells sorted from blood, taken in a trial of the OX40 agonist ivuxolimab. The origin of this receptor is an adult with an advanced solid tumor such as melanoma, head and neck, liver or kidney cancer. The chain has TRBV10-3 and TRBJ1-3; no clear D. The CDR3 sequence: CAISESIRGNGNTIYF. In DNA, the CDR3 is TGTGCCATCAGTGAGTCGATACGGGGAAATGGAAACACCATATATTTT.